Each of the 20 T cell receptor beta chains below was sequenced from the same sample in a study of CD8+CD57+ T cells in acquired aplastic anemia. TCR beta VDJ combinations and CDR3 sequences were profiled from genomic DNA. TCRdb reprocessed the reads via MiXCR and lists one record per CDR3 protein. The repertoire consists of 160,000 or so distinct CDR3 sequences, with less than 60% occurring once and the leading ten covering approximately 2.8%. Sequenced patients had shown CD8+CD57+ cell expansion by flow cytometry. Sequencing input: sorted CD4+, CD8+, or CD8+CD57+ T cells (not recorded which) from PBMCs. The receptors stem from a human donor with aplastic anemia.

CDR3 coding DNA: TGTGCCAGCAGTTCCATATCCGGGACAGGGGGCAATGAGCAGTTCTTC. Its protein is CASSSISGTGGNEQFF. The genes are TRBV28 and TRBJ2-1; 11 bases map to TRBD1. The CDR3 consists of 16 residues. Trimming cost V 4 bases and J 6 bases; bases outside gene matches: 8. CDR1 is MDHEN and CDR2 is SYDVKM in the germline V gene.

This clonotype was recorded a few times. The chain recombines TRBV2 with TRBJ1-1; D is ambiguous. V was trimmed by 8 bases and J by 1 base, leaving 8 bases between them. This CDR3 has 12 residues. Per germline, CDR1 SNHLY and CDR2 FYNNEI. The CDR3 nucleotides are TGTGCCAGCGTCCTCGGGAACACTGAAGCTTTCTTT. Translating it yields CASVLGNTEAFF.

This chain joins TRBV27 and TRBJ1-1; D unclear. The CDR3 consists of 11 residues. The germline V gene has CDR1 MNHEY and CDR2 SMNVEV (reference sequence). Trimming removed 6 bases from V and 3 bases from J, with 5 bases in between. In DNA form, the CDR3 reads TGTGCCAGCAGGCAGTACACTGAAGCTTTCTTT. Its protein product is CASRQYTEAFF.

This clonotype was seen many times. The chain is built from TRBV24-1 and TRBJ1-2; D gene unclear. Trimming cost V 3 bases and J 8 bases, with 12 bases left between them. Germline loops: CDR1 KGHDR, CDR2 SFDVKD. The CDR3 extends over 13 amino acids. For the CDR3, the DNA is TGTGCCACCAGTGATAGGCGGATTCGGGGCTACACCTTC. It is translated as CATSDRRIRGYTF.

The CDR3 nucleotides are TGTGCCAGCAGCGTAGAAGACAGCATGAACACTGAAGCTTTCTTT. This sequence encodes CASSVEDSMNTEAFF. The chain has TRBV9 and TRBJ1-1, with D possibly TRBD1 on 5 matching bases. Looked up from germline, CDR1 is SGDLS and CDR2 is YYNGEE. This CDR3 spans 15 amino acids. Trimming took 0 bases from V and 0 from J, leaving 9 bases between them.

This clonotype was seen more than once but under ten times. A read error may explain this, as a much larger clone is one base away. The V call is TRBV5-1, the J call TRBJ2-7; D is perhaps TRBD2 (6 bases). CDR1 and CDR2 from the germline V gene are SGHRS and YFSETQ. The CDR3 runs 15 residues. With 3 bases removed from V and 1 base from J, the gap between germline ends came to 14 bases. The CDR3 spells CASSSIAVTSYEQYF. The CDR3 DNA reads as TGCGCCAGCAGCTCAATAGCGGTAACATCCTACGAGCAGTACTTC.

Notes on this clonotype: This clone may be a read error of a much larger clone one base away. This rearrangement joins TRBV5-1 to TRBJ2-5; D is unresolved. CDR3 size: 14 residues. CDR1 is SGHRS and CDR2 is YFSETQ in the germline V gene. The V gene lost 4 bases and the J gene lost 1 base, with 11 bases spanning the gap. CDR3 loop: CASSGTTSQETQYF. The DNA of the CDR3 is TGCGCCAGCAGCGGTACTACCTCCCAAGAGACCCAGTACTTC. Full variable domain (outside the CDR3, taken from reference TRBV5-1 and TRBJ2-5): KAGVTQTPRYLIKTRGQQVTLSCSPISGHRSVSWYQQTPGQGLQFLFEYFSETQRNKGNFPGRFSGRQFSNSRSEMNVSTLELGDSALYLCASSGTTSQETQYFGPGTRLLVL.

In its sample, this clonotype was seen many times. This rearrangement joins TRBV14 to TRBJ1-3; a possible D gene is TRBD1 (5 bases). In germline, CDR1 is SGHDN, CDR2 FVKESK. The CDR3 loop spans 14 amino acids. With 0 bases removed from V and 8 bases from J, the gap between germline ends came to 11 bases. The chain's CDR3 is CASSQEGRADTIYF. In DNA form, the CDR3 reads TGTGCCAGCAGCCAAGAGGGACGGGCGGACACCATATATTTT.

This clonotype was counted at least ten times. The gene calls are TRBV19 and TRBJ1-1; D remains ambiguous. Deletions cut 9 bases from V and 7 bases from J, with 15 bases between. This CDR3 comprises 12 residues. Germline V gives CDR1 LNHDA, CDR2 SQIVND (reference sequence). CDR3 residues: CASIVGPSEAFF. The DNA of the CDR3 is TGTGCCAGCATAGTGGGCCCAAGTGAAGCTTTCTTT.

By sample share, this clonotype is medium-sized. The rearrangement links TRBV7-2 to TRBJ1-5; D gene unclear. The CDR3 has 15 amino acids. Germline V gene lookup returns CDR1 SGHTA and CDR2 FQGNSA. V gave up 5 bases and J gave up 1 base, with 12 bases separating them. Here the CDR3 reads CASSPEVASNQPQHF. CDR3 nucleotide sequence: TGTGCCAGCAGCCCGGAGGTAGCGAGCAATCAGCCCCAGCATTTT.

This clonotype came up a few times. The V and J genes are TRBV2 and TRBJ2-5; D not certain. The germline V and J ends were trimmed by 3 bases and 9 bases, with 8 bases remaining between them. The CDR3 covers 11 residues. Germline values: CDR1 SNHLY, CDR2 FYNNEI. This CDR3 reads CASSDGGPQYF. The CDR3 nucleotides read TGTGCCAGCAGTGATGGTGGGCCCCAGTACTTC.

The chain employs TRBV28 and TRBJ2-2, with a possible D match to TRBD2 (7 bases). CDR1 is MDHEN and CDR2 is SYDVKM in the germline V gene. V lost 3 bases to trimming and J lost 11 bases, with 19 bases between them. The CDR3 has 15 residues. The CDR3 spells CASSFPGGPKIELFF. In DNA, the CDR3 is TGTGCCAGCAGTTTTCCCGGGGGGCCTAAGATCGAGCTGTTTTTT.

This sequence joins TRBV25-1 and TRBJ1-1, with 7 bases lining up with TRBD1. V gave up 3 bases and J gave up 5 bases; unmatched junction bases: 9. The V gene's germline CDR1 is MGHDK and CDR2 SYGVNS. The CDR3 has 15 amino acids. CDR3 coding DNA: TGTGCCAGCAGTGACGGGGCAGGGGGGTGGACTGAAGCTTTCTTT. Translating it yields CASSDGAGGWTEAFF.

The rearrangement links TRBV20-1 to TRBJ2-3; possible D gene TRBD2, 7 bases. The CDR3 has 16 residues. Trimming pared 3 bases from V and 5 bases from J, leaving 21 bases between. Germline V gene sequence: CDR1 DFQATT, CDR2 SNEGSKA (reference sequence). In nucleotides, the CDR3 is TGCAGTGCTAGGAGTCGCGGGGGCTGGAGGGTAGATACGCAGTATTTT. Its translation: CSARSRGGWRVDTQYF.

Comments on this clonotype: Given a much more abundant clone one base away, this may be a read error. The rearrangement links TRBV12-3 or TRBV12-4 to TRBJ1-4; D perhaps matches TRBD1 (6 bases). This CDR3 is built from 14 residues. CDR3 sequence: CASSKTGGNEELFF. The CDR3 region has the DNA TGTGCCAGCAGTAAGACAGGTGGGAATGAAGAACTGTTTTTT.

As DNA, the CDR3 is TGCAGTGCCGATCCGGGACCAGGCTACGAGCAGTACTTC. Its protein is CSADPGPGYEQYF. The rearrangement links TRBV20-1 to TRBJ2-7; D may correspond to TRBD1 or TRBD2 (5 bases each). The V gene lost 6 bases and the J gene lost 3 bases, with 15 bases spanning the gap. Germline lookup yields CDR1 DFQATT and CDR2 SNEGSKA (reference sequence). The CDR3 runs to 13 residues.

The chain joins TRBV9 to TRBJ2-7, with a weak D call TRBD1 (6 bases). The germline CDR1 and CDR2 sequences are SGDLS and YYNGEE. V lost 4 bases to trimming and J lost 5 bases, with 19 bases between them. The length of the CDR3 is 15 residues. CDR3 amino acids: CASSQAGTIRDEQYF. CDR3 nucleotides: TGTGCCAGCAGCCAAGCCGGGACAATTCGGGACGAGCAGTACTTC.

This chain uses TRBV3-1 with TRBJ2-7; 8 positions agree with TRBD2. Germline V gives CDR1 LGHDT, CDR2 YNNKEL (reference sequence). The CDR3 runs to 16 residues. Losses at the gene ends were 2 bases for V and 0 bases for J; bases not matched to a gene: 6. CDR3 protein: CASSQFEAGVSYEQYF. CDR3 in DNA: TGTGCCAGCAGCCAATTCGAAGCGGGAGTCTCCTACGAGCAGTACTTC.

J is TRBJ1-5 and V is TRBV30, with D possibly TRBD1 on 5 matching bases. The ends were cut back, 2 bases at V and 6 bases at J, with 14 bases in the middle. Germline CDR1 reads GTSNPN; CDR2 reads SVGIG (reference sequence). The CDR3 consists of 14 residues. Here the CDR3 DNA reads TGTGCCTGGAGTCGTACGGGGGGGGGTCAGCCCCAGCATTTT. This translates into CAWSRTGGGQPQHF.

The genes are TRBV2 and TRBJ2-3; no firm D call. The CDR3 extends over 13 amino acids. Germline V gene sequence: CDR1 SNHLY, CDR2 FYNNEI. The CDR3 protein is CARLAVAPDTQYF. DNA of the CDR3: TGTGCTAGACTGGCGGTAGCCCCAGATACGCAGTATTTT.